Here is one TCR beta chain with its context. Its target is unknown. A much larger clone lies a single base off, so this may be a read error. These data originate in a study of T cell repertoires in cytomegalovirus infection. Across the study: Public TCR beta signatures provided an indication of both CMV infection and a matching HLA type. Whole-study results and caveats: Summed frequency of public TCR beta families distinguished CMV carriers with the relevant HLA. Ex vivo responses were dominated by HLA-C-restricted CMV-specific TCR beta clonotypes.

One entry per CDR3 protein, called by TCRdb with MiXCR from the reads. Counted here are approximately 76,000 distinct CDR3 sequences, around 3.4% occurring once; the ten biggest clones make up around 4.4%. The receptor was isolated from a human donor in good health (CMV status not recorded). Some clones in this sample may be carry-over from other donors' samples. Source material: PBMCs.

CDR3 in amino acids: CVSSSLHGDSGSPLHF. For the CDR3, the DNA is TGTGTCAGCTCCTCGTTACATGGGGACAGCGGCTCACCCCTCCACTTT. The V and J genes are TRBV18 and TRBJ1-6; 7 bases map to TRBD1. Germline-derived CDR1 and CDR2 are KGHSH and LQKENI. CDR3 length: 16 residues.